Included here is one T cell receptor beta chain sequence, with context. In the authors' methods: Amplifying reference gene primers gave estimates of nucleated cell counts. Only in-frame clones appear in the TCRdb table, and some are missing; sequencing was by immunoSEQ multiplex PCR. V and J calls and clone size are given by that table; D and trimming were obtained from the DNA. The sample comprises around 65,000 clones, around 80% of which are singletons, and 15% to 20% rests with the top ten. The data belong to a study of blood T cell repertoires in COVID-19. Study in general: Samples taken during acute and convalescent COVID-19 were collected in the United States, Italy and Spain. From T cells, B-cell-depleted T cells, or PBMCs came the material, which was cDNA or gDNA.

The CDR3 is made up of 15 amino acids. Trimming cost V 4 bases and J 3 bases, with 13 bases left between them. Germline V gives CDR1 SGHRS, CDR2 YFSETQ. V and J are TRBV5-1 and TRBJ1-4, with no clear D. Sequencing was performed on peripheral blood. This TCR was sampled from a man between 60 and 75 years old with acute or convalescent COVID-19. The DNA of the CDR3 is TGCGCCAGCAGCCCGAGGGTTGGGGCTAATGAAAAACTGTTTTTT. Its translation is CASSPRVGANEKLFF.